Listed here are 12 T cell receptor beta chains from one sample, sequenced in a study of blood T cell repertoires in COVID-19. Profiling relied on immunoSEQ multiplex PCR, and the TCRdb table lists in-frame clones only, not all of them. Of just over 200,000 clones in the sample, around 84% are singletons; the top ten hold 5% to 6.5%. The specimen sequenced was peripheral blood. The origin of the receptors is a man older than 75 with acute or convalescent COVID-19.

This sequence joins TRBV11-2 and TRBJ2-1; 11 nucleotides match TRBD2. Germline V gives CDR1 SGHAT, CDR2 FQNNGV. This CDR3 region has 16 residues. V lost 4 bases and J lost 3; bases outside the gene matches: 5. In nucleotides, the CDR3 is TGTGCCAGCAGCTGGTGGGGGACTAGCGGCTACAATGAGCAGTTCTTC. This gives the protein CASSWWGTSGYNEQFF.

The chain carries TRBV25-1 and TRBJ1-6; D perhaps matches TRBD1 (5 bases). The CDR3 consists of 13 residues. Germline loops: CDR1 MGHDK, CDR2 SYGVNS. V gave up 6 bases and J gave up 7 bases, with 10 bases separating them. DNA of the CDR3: TGTGCCAGCAGCGACAGAATAAATTCACCCCTCCACTTT. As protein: CASSDRINSPLHF.

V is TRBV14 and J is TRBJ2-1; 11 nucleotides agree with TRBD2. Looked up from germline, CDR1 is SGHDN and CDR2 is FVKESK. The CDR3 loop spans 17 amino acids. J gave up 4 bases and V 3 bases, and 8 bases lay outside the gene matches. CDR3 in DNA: TGTGCCAGCAGCCAGGGACTAGCGGCTTTTTCTTACAATGAGCAGTTCTTC. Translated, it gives CASSQGLAAFSYNEQFF.

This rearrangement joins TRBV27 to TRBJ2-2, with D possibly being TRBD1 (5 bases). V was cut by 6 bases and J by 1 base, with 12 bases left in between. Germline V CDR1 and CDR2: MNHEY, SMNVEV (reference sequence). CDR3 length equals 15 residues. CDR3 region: CASRDKIWNTGELFF. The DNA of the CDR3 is TGTGCCAGCAGGGACAAGATATGGAACACCGGGGAGCTGTTTTTT.

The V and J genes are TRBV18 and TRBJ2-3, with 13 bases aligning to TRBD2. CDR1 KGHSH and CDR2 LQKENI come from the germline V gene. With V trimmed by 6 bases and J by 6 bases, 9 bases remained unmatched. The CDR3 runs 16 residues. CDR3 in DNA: TGTGCCAGCTCTCCCGGGACTAGCGGGGCCGTGGATACGCAGTATTTT. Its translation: CASSPGTSGAVDTQYF.

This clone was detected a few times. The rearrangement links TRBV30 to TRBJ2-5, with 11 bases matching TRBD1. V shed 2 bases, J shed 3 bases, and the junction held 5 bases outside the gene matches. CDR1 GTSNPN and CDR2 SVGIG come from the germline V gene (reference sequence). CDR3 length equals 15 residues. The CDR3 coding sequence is TGTGCCTGGAGTTGGGACAGGGGGAGTGAAGAGACCCAGTACTTC. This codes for CAWSWDRGSEETQYF.

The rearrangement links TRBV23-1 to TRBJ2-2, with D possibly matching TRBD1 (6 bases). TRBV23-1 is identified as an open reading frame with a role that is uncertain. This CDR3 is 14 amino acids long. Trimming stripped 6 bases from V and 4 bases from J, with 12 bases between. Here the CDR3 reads CASRMDRLTGELFF. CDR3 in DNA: TGCGCCAGCAGAATGGACAGACTCACCGGGGAGCTGTTTTTT.

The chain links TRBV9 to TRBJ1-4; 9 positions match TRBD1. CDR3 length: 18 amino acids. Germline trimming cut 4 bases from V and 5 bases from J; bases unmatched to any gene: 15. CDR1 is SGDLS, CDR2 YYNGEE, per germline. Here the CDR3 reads CASSPRTGATSGNEKLFF. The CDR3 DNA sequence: TGTGCCAGCAGCCCCCGGACAGGGGCAACATCGGGGAATGAAAAACTGTTTTTT.

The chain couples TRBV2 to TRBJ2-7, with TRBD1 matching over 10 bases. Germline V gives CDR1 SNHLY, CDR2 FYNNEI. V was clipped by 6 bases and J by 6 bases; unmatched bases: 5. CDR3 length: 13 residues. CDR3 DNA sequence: TGTGCCAGCAGAGGACAGGGGGGAATCGAGCAGTACGTC. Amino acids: CASRGQGGIEQYV.

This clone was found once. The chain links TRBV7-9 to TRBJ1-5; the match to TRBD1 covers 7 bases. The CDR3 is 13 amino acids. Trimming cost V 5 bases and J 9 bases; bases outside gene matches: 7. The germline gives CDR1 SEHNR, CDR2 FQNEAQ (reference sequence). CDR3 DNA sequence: TGTGCCAGCAGCCGGGACAGCCTTATGCCCCAGCATTTT. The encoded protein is CASSRDSLMPQHF.

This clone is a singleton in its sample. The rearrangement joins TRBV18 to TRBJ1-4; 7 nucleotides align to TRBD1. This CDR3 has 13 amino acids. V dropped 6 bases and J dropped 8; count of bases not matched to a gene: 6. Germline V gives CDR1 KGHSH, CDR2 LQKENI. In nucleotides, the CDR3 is TGTGCCAGCTCGACAGGGAACGAGGAAAAACTGTTTTTT. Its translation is CASSTGNEEKLFF.

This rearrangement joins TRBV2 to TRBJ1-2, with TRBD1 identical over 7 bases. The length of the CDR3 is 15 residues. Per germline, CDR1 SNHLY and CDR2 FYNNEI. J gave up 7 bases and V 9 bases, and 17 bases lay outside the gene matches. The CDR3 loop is CASTRDQGGAFGYTF. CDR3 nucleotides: TGTGCCAGTACCCGCGATCAGGGGGGCGCGTTTGGCTACACCTTC.